This T cell receptor (beta chain) originates from a study of cytomegalovirus exposure and HLA in healthy donors. Study results and caveats: Per a prior analysis, the majority of TCR beta V segments were productive roughly 87% or roughly 30% of the time.

With V trimmed by 4 bases and J by 0 bases, 6 bases remained unmatched. The CDR3 has 16 amino acids. CDR1 and CDR2 (germline): SGDLS, YYNGEE. Concerning this clone: Its specificity is unknown.

With 60 Vbeta and 13 Jbeta primers, the PCR was carried out. Produced via immunoSEQ multiplex PCR; TCRdb's table is partial and in-frame only. The data hold roughly 230,000 clones, with roughly 81% observed a single time. The chain is built from TRBV9 and TRBJ2-1, with 8 bases matching TRBD1. Sequencing was carried out using PBMCs. The clonotype was recovered from a girl aged 2 to 9 in good health and CMV-seronegative. The CDR3 sequence: CASSPWTGSSYNEQFF. The CDR3 coding sequence is TGTGCCAGCAGCCCTTGGACAGGGAGCTCCTACAATGAGCAGTTCTTC.